These 6 T cell receptor beta chains originate from one sample sequenced in a study of blood T cell repertoires in COVID-19. The protocol was immunoSEQ multiplex PCR, while the TCRdb copy is restricted to in-frame clones and leaves out a portion. The sample contains about 270,000 clones, 82% of which appear only once. Sequenced material: peripheral blood. These receptor sequences come from a woman between 18 and 29 years old with acute or convalescent COVID-19.

This clone was seen more than once but under ten times. The rearrangement joins TRBV7-2 to TRBJ2-3; 14 nucleotides agree with TRBD2. Germline CDR1 and CDR2: SGHTA and FQGNSA. Unmatched junction bases numbered 4, after V lost 5 bases and J lost 6 bases. The CDR3 extends over 15 amino acids. The CDR3: CASSQGLAGADTQYF. CDR3 bases: TGTGCCAGCAGCCAGGGACTAGCGGGAGCCGATACGCAGTATTTT.

The chain uses TRBV12-5 and TRBJ2-1, with 8 bases matching TRBD2. V gave up 3 bases and J gave up 9 bases; unmatched junction bases: 7. In germline, CDR1 is LGHNT, CDR2 FRNRAP. This CDR3 has 14 residues. The CDR3 here is CASGFGGRRGEQFF. The CDR3 coding sequence is TGTGCTAGTGGTTTTGGCGGGAGGCGGGGTGAGCAGTTCTTC.

The chain employs TRBV4-3 and TRBJ2-2; TRBD1 is a possible D gene (6 bases). CDR1 is LGHNA, CDR2 YSLEER, per germline. Trimming pared 0 bases from V and 3 bases from J, leaving 8 bases between. There are 15 residues in the CDR3. CDR3 coding DNA: TGCGCCAGCAGCCAAGAAACAGGGTACACCGGGGAGCTGTTTTTT. It specifies CASSQETGYTGELFF.

Only a few counts were recorded for this clone. The rearrangement joins TRBV29-1 to TRBJ2-7; weak D call: TRBD2 (6 bases). Trimming removed 4 bases at V and 0 bases at J, with 10 bases between. CDR3 length equals 13 residues. Germline values: CDR1 SQVTM, CDR2 ANQGSEA. The CDR3 reads CSVAEGSSYEQYF. The CDR3 DNA reads TGCAGCGTTGCGGAGGGGTCCTCCTACGAGCAGTACTTC.

V and J are TRBV18 and TRBJ1-3; 8 bases map to TRBD1. V lost 5 bases and J lost 1; bases outside the gene matches: 4. The CDR3 runs 15 residues. Germline V gene lookup returns CDR1 KGHSH and CDR2 LQKENI. The CDR3 DNA follows: TGTGCCAGCTCATCCCGGACAGGGTCTGGAAACACCATATATTTT. Translated, it gives CASSSRTGSGNTIYF.

CDR3 region: CASRAVSYNSPLHF. As DNA, the CDR3 is TGTGCCAGCAGGGCTGTCTCCTATAATTCACCCCTCCACTTT. The chain employs TRBV28 and TRBJ1-6; D is unclear. The CDR3 totals 14 residues. The germline V gene encodes CDR1 MDHEN and CDR2 SYDVKM. Trimming removed 6 bases at V and 0 bases at J, with 6 bases between.